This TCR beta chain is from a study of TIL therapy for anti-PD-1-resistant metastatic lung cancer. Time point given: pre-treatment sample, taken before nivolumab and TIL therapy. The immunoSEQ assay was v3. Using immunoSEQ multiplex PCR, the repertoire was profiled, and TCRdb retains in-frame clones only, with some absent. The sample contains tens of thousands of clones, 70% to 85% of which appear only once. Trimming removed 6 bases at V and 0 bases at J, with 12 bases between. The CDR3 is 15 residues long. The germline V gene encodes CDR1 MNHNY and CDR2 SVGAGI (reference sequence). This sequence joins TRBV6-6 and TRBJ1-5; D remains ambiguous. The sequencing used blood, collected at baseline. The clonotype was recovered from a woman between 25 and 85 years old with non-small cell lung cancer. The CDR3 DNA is TGTGCCAGCAGCCTCAGATTTAATAGCAATCAGCCCCAGCATTTT. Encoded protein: CASSLRFNSNQPQHF.